The present entry profiles one TCR beta chain with its context. Its specific antigen is unknown. Base qualities are missing; no much larger clone stands one base away. This sample is drawn from a study of cytomegalovirus exposure and HLA in healthy donors (dated by TCRdb to the late 2010s). Concerning the study at large: An earlier analysis of roughly 500 of the donors reported 250 to 300 Gb of sequence data and some 100 million unique TCR beta sequences from 150 million to 200 million T cells. About 300 gigabases of sequencing data and approximately 85 million unique TCR sequences were included in an early release covering about 700 HLA-typed donors. Of the approximately 400 genotyped donors, roughly 80% fell in the genetic ancestry cluster associated with self-reported Caucasian donors. The study aimed to test whether cataloging public T cell receptors could reveal signatures of past pathogen exposure. Using immunosequencing, the study profiled T cell repertoires from 640 or so subjects and related those repertoires to cytomegalovirus serostatus. A separate validation cohort of roughly 110 different subjects was used in addition to the approximately 670-subject first cohort. To predict cytomegalovirus infection status, the study brought together high-throughput TCR immunosequencing, statistical association of individual TCRs with disease status, and machine learning. To study patterns of TCR occurrence, a later analysis re-analyzed previously published TCR beta repertoires from hundreds of donors and added high-resolution HLA genotyping. Rather than using new phenotypic data, the later analysis identified candidate immune exposures from TCR beta sequences and from how often those sequences occurred across donors. An earlier analysis of approximately 630 of the donors applied high-throughput TCR beta sequencing to assess whether each TCR beta V gene segment acted as functional or pseudogenic. Donor age, sex, ethnicity and CMV serostatus were compiled together with the repertoire data. In a later genetic analysis, genome-wide SNP genotypes for about 65% of the 666 donors were used, and that subset was treated as a discovery cohort. Every repertoire in the discovery cohort had been generated on one and the same sequencing platform. HLA typing covered class I and class II loci at four-digit resolution. The number of typed donors differed by locus: about 620-640 for A, B, C, DRB1 and DQB1; approximately 540 for DQA1; 606 for DPA1; and approximately 450 for DPB1. About five DR-DQ haplotypes were handled as single units for association and clustering, since linkage in the cohort was strong. On average, around 240,000 unique TCR beta nucleotide sequences were sequenced per donor among some 420 genotyped donors of the cohort, with roughly 18% of those sequences being non-productive.

The library came from the immunoSEQ multiplex PCR assay. A mixture of 60 forward primers for TCR Vbeta segments and 13 reverse primers for TCR Jbeta segments was used in the multiplex PCR. The CDR3 region of rearranged TCR beta genes was amplified from genomic DNA by a multiplex PCR assay. The amplified TCR beta libraries were sequenced on the Illumina HiSeq System as 87-base-pair reads. The study's processing was this. A later analysis tallied around 80 million unique TCR beta chains across the 666 repertoires, and about 10 million of those chains were shared by two or more donors. Raw reads were error-corrected and collapsed into unique sequences by a nearest-neighbor algorithm in which closely related sequences were merged to remove PCR and sequencing errors. To assign V, D and J gene segments, CDR3 sequences were aligned to IMGT reference sequences. Each retained sequence needed at least a six-nucleotide match to both a V gene segment and a J gene segment. A rearrangement counted as productive if the CDR3 had no stop codons and remained in frame with V and J, and every other rearrangement counted as non-productive. CDR3 was defined by IMGT convention, running from the second conserved V-encoded cysteine to the conserved J-encoded phenylalanine. Sequences without an unambiguous match to a single V gene segment were excluded from the earlier analysis of approximately 600 of the donors. An earlier analysis of some 500 of the donors classified V segments as functional when productive rearrangements were above 56.7% and as segregating when the standard deviation between donors was above 5%. A statistical classification framework was developed to diagnose cytomegalovirus status using the catalog of TCR beta chain sequences. In a later analysis, V and J genes were assigned by comparing TCR nucleotide sequences against IMGT/GENE-DB human TR gene sequences. A later analysis assigned CDR3 sequences and most-parsimonious VDJ recombination scenarios with the TCRdist pipeline. In a later analysis, each TCR beta chain was defined by its CDR3 amino acid sequence together with its V-gene family, and reads without a unique V-gene family were excluded. In a later analysis, around 650 highly shared, low-generation-probability nucleotide sequences were removed to address suspected cross-contamination and a sequencing artifact. For each public chain, a later analysis derived a clonal expansion index from normalized ranks of inferred template counts within each repertoire. In a later analysis, generation probabilities were computed using a VDJ recombination model fitted to out-of-frame rearrangements, and the results were checked against IGoR. Hypergeometric tests were used in a later analysis to score TCR-TCR, TCR-HLA and TCR-CMV co-occurrence, with a repertoire-size bias correction applied to the TCR pairs. False discovery rates were estimated in a later analysis by permuting HLA or CMV assignments 20 times. In a later analysis, co-occurring TCRs were grouped using DBSCAN, and TCRdist sequence similarity was added for clustering within HLA-allele-positive subsets. For co-occurrence clustering, repertoires with fewer than 30,000 or more than 120,000 public chains were excluded, along with four or five repertoires with anomalous nucleotide sharing. TCRdb retrieved this table from immuneACCESS and kept in-frame rearrangements only. Not all clones are present; in checked studies, unresolved V genes account for under half, and no reason is known for the remainder. V, J and clone size are taken as reported in that table, and D and trimming were inferred from the DNA itself. Within this sample are roughly 250,000 clones, with under 80% of them counted one time only. Together, the top ten hold around 2% of the sample.

The cohort was made up of approximately 700 healthy bone marrow donors. All cohort members were sampled while nominally healthy, although unrecorded immune exposures were likely present. The donor tested CMV seronegative, placing the donor among the 350 to 400 seronegative members of the cohort. A peripheral blood sample was collected from each donor, and TCR beta sequencing was performed on peripheral blood mononuclear cells. Genomic DNA was extracted from the blood cell samples with the Qiagen DNeasy Blood Extraction Kit. What the study reported, not specific to this receptor: While some public TCRs were present in many individuals, most TCR sequences turned up only very rarely across donors. HLA typing was unavailable for some donors at each locus, so association tests used only the typed subset. A later analysis found that TCR association rates varied across HLA loci, with DRB1 alleles showing the most associated TCRs and HLA-C alleles the fewest. Immune exposure information for the cohort was limited to CMV serostatus. The sequencing pipeline was judged likely to have produced a cluster of highly shared sequence variants as a technical artifact. Only TCR beta chains were sequenced in this cohort, and the absence of alpha or paired-chain data limited detectable features. It was suggested by the authors that the approach could potentially be generalized to other disease states and immunological phenotypes. According to a later analysis, parvovirus B19, influenza, CMV and Epstein-Barr virus appeared linked to several top co-occurrence clusters. The 87-base-pair reads could not distinguish some IMGT-functional V segments, including TRBV6-2 and TRBV6-3, so those segments were excluded. Specific HLA alleles were associated with 15,000 to 20,000 TCR beta sequences at a false discovery rate of 0.05 in a later analysis. When HLA alleles, especially DR and DQ, strongly co-occurred, TCR associations were difficult to assign to individual alleles. The presence/absence analyses assumed that sequencing depth was roughly uniform across donors, and that assumption may not be true. Linkage disequilibrium might explain the correlated functional status among segregating V segments, but an unknown experimental factor could not be excluded. According to a later analysis, most CMV-associated TCR beta chains appeared to be HLA-restricted, and the HLA associations seemed to be driven largely by CMV exposure. In an earlier analysis of approximately 590 of the donors, most TCR beta V segments were observed in productive rearrangements about 87% or about 30% of the time, broadly matching IMGT annotations. A few of the identified cytomegalovirus-associated TCR beta chains were confirmed in vitro to be specific for cytomegalovirus antigens. Fewer than 20 rarely observed V segments, including chromosome 9 orphons, were excluded from the earlier analysis of almost 600 of the donors because counts were too low. In a later genetic analysis, fewer N-insertions in productive TCRs were reported among donors in an Asian-associated ancestry cluster than the approximately 670-donor mean. A further reported finding was that TCR beta sequences accurately predicted the HLA-A and HLA-B alleles for most subjects in the first cohort. In a later analysis, HLA-associated TCR beta chains showed more clonal expansion and lower generation probabilities than non-associated chains that were equally common. A later genetic analysis associated a missense DCLRE1C variant with V-gene and J-gene trimming of TCR beta chains, and an independent cohort replicated the association. A total of 150 or so TCR beta chains were listed by the study as associated with cytomegalovirus. In both the original and validation cohorts, the classifier was reported to diagnose cytomegalovirus status with high specificity and sensitivity.

From its cysteine to its phenylalanine, the CDR3 spans 13 amino acids. Only the CDR3 part of the read is kept: 39 bases, read in frame from the first base. Per the germline V gene, MGHRA is the CDR1 and YSYEKL is the CDR2. The chain links TRBV4-1 with TRBJ2-5; a confident D gene designation cannot be given. The J call is uncertain, as TRBJ2-7 better fits the DNA end. The sequence was collected from a female donor in good health and CMV-seronegative. The sample was PBMCs. The DNA is TGCGCCAGCAGCCAAGAAGCCACCTACGAGCAGTACTTC. Its protein reads: CASSQEATYEQYF.